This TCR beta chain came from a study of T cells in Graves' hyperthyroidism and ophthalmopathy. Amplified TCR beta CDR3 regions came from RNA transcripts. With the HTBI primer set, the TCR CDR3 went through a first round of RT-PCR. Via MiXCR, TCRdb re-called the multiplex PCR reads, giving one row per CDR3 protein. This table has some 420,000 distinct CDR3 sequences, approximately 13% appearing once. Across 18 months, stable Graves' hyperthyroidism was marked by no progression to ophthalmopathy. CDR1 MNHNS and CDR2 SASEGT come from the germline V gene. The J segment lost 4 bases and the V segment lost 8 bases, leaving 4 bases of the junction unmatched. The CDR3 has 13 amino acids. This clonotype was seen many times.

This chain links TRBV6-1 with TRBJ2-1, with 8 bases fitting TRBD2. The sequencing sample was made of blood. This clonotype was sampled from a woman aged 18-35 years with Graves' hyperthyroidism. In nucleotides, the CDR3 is TGTGCCAGCGGAAGCGGGAGTTACAATGAGCAGTTCTTC. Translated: CASGSGSYNEQFF.